This TCR beta chain is from a study of human T cells and chemical hapten exposure. TCRdb re-called the RACE reads through MiXCR, storing one row per CDR3 protein. Among around 360,000 distinct CDR3 sequences listed, around 6% were seen once. The time point was: patch test 2, 6 weeks after DPC sensitization. Treatment given: therapeutic diphenylcyclopropenone sensitization with weekly scalp DPC. This CDR3 contains 13 residues. Trimming removed 6 bases from V and 0 bases from J, with 11 bases in between. Germline CDR1 is DFQATT and CDR2 is SNEGSKA (reference sequence). This clonotype was counted between two and nine times.

This chain connects TRBV20-1 to TRBJ1-1; D remains ambiguous. Material: whole blood, obtained in connection with sensitization to the hapten diphenylcyclopropenone (DPC). This TCR came from a woman between 18 and 29 years old with alopecia areata. Some clones in this sample may be carry-over from other donors' samples. The CDR3 is CSANRRLNTEAFF. The CDR3 nucleotides read TGCAGTGCCAACCGCAGGCTGAACACTGAAGCTTTCTTT.